This is a list of T cell receptor beta chains from one sample in a study of blood T cell repertoires in COVID-19. Measured with immunoSEQ multiplex PCR; TCRdb has only the in-frame clones, and not every one. The data show 150,000 to 200,000 clones, approximately 84% seen once. The sample was peripheral blood. These receptor sequences come from an elderly woman with acute or convalescent COVID-19. CDR3s include the opening cysteine and the closing phenylalanine or tryptophan. The order of the fields is CDR3 length, J gene, D gene, V gene, clone size, CDR3 protein, CDR3 DNA. D genes are given only for firm matches. The size field is filled for only some rows; it gives once, few, many or a size class.

13 | TRBJ2-1 | . | TRBV6-4 | . | CASSDRTENEQFF | TGTGCCAGCAGTGATCGGACAGAGAATGAGCAGTTCTTC
16 | TRBJ1-5 | . | TRBV7-8 | . | CASSLEGGVRNQPQHF | TGTGCCAGCAGCTTAGAAGGGGGAGTTAGGAATCAGCCCCAGCATTTT
17 | TRBJ2-1 | TRBD2 | TRBV4-2 | . | CASSQALGLAGSNEQFF | TGTGCCAGCAGCCAGGCCCTGGGACTAGCGGGGTCCAATGAGCAGTTCTTC
15 | TRBJ2-1 | . | TRBV21-1 | . | CASNKRELPRGEQFF | TGTGCCAGCAACAAGAGAGAACTCCCCCGGGGTGAGCAGTTCTTC
16 | TRBJ2-1 | TRBD2 | TRBV2 | . | CASSAGGLAAHNEQFF | TGTGCCAGCAGCGCCGGGGGACTAGCGGCCCACAATGAGCAGTTCTTC
15 | TRBJ2-7 | TRBD1 | TRBV9 | . | CASSPGDSEVYEQYF | TGTGCCAGCAGCCCAGGGGACAGCGAGGTCTACGAGCAGTACTTC
15 | TRBJ1-3 | TRBD1 | TRBV6-6 | . | CASSLQGARGNTIYF | TGTGCCAGCAGTCTCCAGGGGGCGCGAGGAAACACCATATATTTT
16 | TRBJ2-7 | . | TRBV11-2 | . | CASSTSYRSHSYEQYF | TGTGCCAGCAGCACCTCGTATAGAAGCCACTCCTACGAGCAGTACTTC
12 | TRBJ2-7 | . | TRBV10-3 | . | CAISADSYEQYF | TGTGCCATCAGCGCGGACAGCTACGAGCAGTACTTC
12 | TRBJ1-2 | . | TRBV3-1/TRBV3-2 | . | CASSSGDYGYTF | TGTGCCAGCAGCTCAGGGGACTATGGCTACACCTTC
15 | TRBJ1-2 | . | TRBV19 | few | CASSMALESGLGYTF | TGTGCCAGTAGTATGGCCCTGGAGAGTGGACTTGGCTACACCTTC
16 | TRBJ1-2 | TRBD1 | TRBV6-2/TRBV6-3 | . | CASSIWTGAANYGYTF | TGTGCCAGCAGTATTTGGACAGGGGCAGCAAACTATGGCTACACCTTC
15 | TRBJ1-3 | TRBD1 | TRBV4-3 | few | CASSQTGGTGNTIYF | TGCGCCAGCAGCCAGACAGGGGGCACTGGAAACACCATATATTTT
14 | TRBJ1-1 | TRBD1 | TRBV19 | . | CASRGTGGRTEAFF | TGTGCCAGTAGAGGGACAGGGGGGAGGACTGAAGCTTTCTTT
14 | TRBJ1-1 | . | TRBV5-1 | . | CASSLAEGGTEAFF | TGCGCCAGCAGCTTGGCTGAGGGAGGGACTGAAGCTTTCTTT
15 | TRBJ2-1 | . | TRBV7-9 | . | CASSLAGRTYNEQFF | TGTGCCAGCAGCTTAGCGGGGAGGACCTACAATGAGCAGTTCTTC
15 | TRBJ2-7 | . | TRBV2 | . | CASSDRQGPTYEQYF | TGTGCCAGCAGTGATCGGCAGGGCCCTACCTACGAGCAGTACTTC
15 | TRBJ1-2 | TRBD1 | TRBV5-1 | . | CASSRGQGDLDGYTF | TGCGCCAGCAGCAGGGGACAGGGGGACCTAGATGGCTACACCTTC
15 | TRBJ2-1 | TRBD2 | TRBV11-3 | . | CASSLDGTSSNEQFF | TGTGCCAGCAGCTTAGATGGGACTAGCAGCAATGAGCAGTTCTTC
14 | TRBJ2-5 | TRBD1 | TRBV6-5 | . | CASRSDRGRETQYF | TGTGCCAGCAGATCTGACAGGGGAAGAGAGACCCAGTACTTC
15 | TRBJ2-2 | TRBD2 | TRBV7-8 | . | CASSLEGGGTGELFF | TGTGCCAGCAGCTTAGAAGGCGGGGGGACCGGGGAGCTGTTTTTT
17 | TRBJ2-3 | TRBD2 | TRBV7-6 | . | CASSPQGLAGAPDTQYF | TGTGCCAGCAGCCCCCAGGGACTAGCGGGAGCTCCAGATACGCAGTATTTT
14 | TRBJ1-6 | . | TRBV6-5 | . | CASSKLNYNSPLHF | TGTGCCAGCAGCAAACTGAATTATAATTCACCCCTCCACTTT
13 | TRBJ1-5 | . | TRBV19 | . | CASSIGGNQPQHF | TGTGCCAGTAGTATAGGCGGCAATCAGCCCCAGCATTTT
16 | TRBJ2-7 | TRBD2 | TRBV2 | . | CASSELGTRTSYEQYF | TGTGCCAGCAGTGAACTGGGGACTAGGACCTCCTACGAGCAGTACTTC
15 | TRBJ2-1 | . | TRBV2 | . | CASADGGGSYNEQFF | TGTGCCAGCGCGGACGGGGGTGGCTCCTACAATGAGCAGTTCTTC
15 | TRBJ2-7 | TRBD2 | TRBV27 | once | CASSSRVAGIYEQYF | TGTGCCAGCAGCTCTCGGGTAGCGGGAATTTACGAGCAGTACTTC
13 | TRBJ1-2 | . | TRBV11-2 | few | CASSPRRRDGYTF | TGTGCCAGCAGCCCCCGGAGGAGGGATGGCTACACCTTC
14 | TRBJ1-5 | . | TRBV19 | once | CASSILEVNQPQHF | TGTGCCAGTAGTATCCTAGAGGTCAATCAGCCCCAGCATTTT
11 | TRBJ1-3 | . | TRBV30 | . | CAWTARNTIYF | TGTGCCTGGACCGCGAGAAACACCATATATTTT
15 | TRBJ1-1 | . | TRBV7-9 | . | CASSLRDLENTEAFF | TGTGCCAGCAGCTTAAGGGACTTGGAGAACACTGAAGCTTTCTTT
15 | TRBJ1-2 | . | TRBV7-9 | . | CASSSYRTLNYGYTF | TGTGCCAGCAGCTCTTACAGGACCCTTAACTATGGCTACACCTTC
15 | TRBJ1-6 | . | TRBV28 | . | CASSLRAGYNSPLHF | TGTGCCAGCAGTTTGAGGGCTGGTTATAATTCACCCCTCCACTTT
14 | TRBJ1-2 | . | TRBV25-1 | . | CASSDARGSYGYTF | TGTGCCAGCAGTGACGCCAGGGGCTCCTATGGCTACACCTTC
17 | TRBJ2-7 | . | TRBV27 | few | CASSFQTPTGFSYEQYF | TGTGCCAGCAGTTTCCAAACCCCCACAGGGTTTTCCTACGAGCAGTACTTC
14 | TRBJ2-1 | . | TRBV27 | . | CASSLSGQGPEQFF | TGTGCCAGCAGTTTAAGCGGGCAGGGTCCTGAGCAGTTCTTC
14 | TRBJ2-7 | TRBD1 | TRBV6-5 | . | CASSFRTGGYEQYF | TGTGCCAGCAGTTTCCGGACAGGGGGATACGAGCAGTACTTC
15 | TRBJ1-1 | TRBD1 | TRBV11-2 | . | CASSLDRGQGTEAFF | TGTGCCAGCAGCTTAGACAGGGGGCAAGGCACTGAAGCTTTCTTT
14 | TRBJ2-5 | . | TRBV18 | . | CASSPPRLRETQYF | TGTGCCAGCTCACCACCGCGACTTCGGGAGACCCAGTACTTC
15 | TRBJ2-2 | . | TRBV30 | . | CAWSKGRGMTGELFF | TGTGCCTGGAGTAAGGGCAGGGGAATGACCGGGGAGCTGTTTTTT
14 | TRBJ1-2 | . | TRBV4-1 | . | CASSQDHGLYGYTF | TGCGCCAGCAGCCAAGATCACGGACTATATGGCTACACCTTC
15 | TRBJ2-5 | TRBD2 | TRBV30 | . | CAWSLGLAGLETQYF | TGTGCCTGGAGTCTGGGGCTAGCGGGACTTGAGACCCAGTACTTC
14 | TRBJ2-5 | TRBD1 | TRBV29-1 | . | CSVEGTGGWETQYF | TGCAGCGTTGAGGGGACAGGGGGCTGGGAGACCCAGTACTTC
15 | TRBJ2-5 | TRBD1 | TRBV3-1/TRBV3-2 | . | CASSQPGQGQETQYF | TGTGCCAGCAGCCAACCGGGACAGGGACAAGAGACCCAGTACTTC